There are a few counts of the clone carrying this TCR beta chain. Its antigen is currently unknown. The draw of peripheral blood yielded roughly 10 milliliters from each donor. Then a second PCR, running roughly 7 to 12 cycles, was carried out with a sample-barcoded 5' primer and a J-beta primer mix. Tagging of each cDNA molecule was performed by a template-switch adaptor with 12 random nucleotides. MiXCR was run by TCRdb on the 5' RACE reads, yielding one entry per CDR3 protein. Of roughly 1,100,000 distinct CDR3 sequences in the sample, 20% to 25% were seen once. This sample was taken from a study of blood T cells in healthy people across ages. Whole-study findings and limits: Measured against age, TCR beta diversity per million T cells decreased in a roughly linear manner.

V lost 4 bases and J lost 5, with 15 bases in between. The CDR3 length is 14 residues. Germline CDR1 reads SGHRS; CDR2 reads YFSETQ. The same sample was also studied in work on T cells of mothers and their children. This second report adds: Mothers gave over 9 million TCR beta CDR3 reads each, and children around 3 million each.

Sequencing was performed on blood. This TCR was recovered from a girl aged 2 to 9 in good health. The chain combines TRBV5-1 with TRBJ2-5; D remains unclear. CDR3 DNA sequence: TGCGCCAGCAGCATGACTCCGCCCCGGGAGACCCAGTACTTC. It translates to CASSMTPPRETQYF.